The subject of this entry is one T cell receptor beta chain. V dropped 5 bases and J dropped 11; count of bases not matched to a gene: 18. Germline lookup yields CDR1 SGHNT and CDR2 YYREEE (reference sequence). CDR3 length equals 16 residues. This sample stems from a study of blood T cell repertoires in COVID-19. The wider study: Collection of acute and convalescent COVID-19 samples took place in the United States, Italy and Spain. PBMCs, B-cell-depleted T cells, or T cells provided the cDNA or gDNA that made up the material.

In the original processing: Cell counts per sample came from amplifying reference gene primers. The table came from immunoSEQ multiplex PCR; TCRdb's copy has only in-frame clones and leaves some out. V and J calls plus clone size are reproduced from that table; the DNA served to infer D and trimming. The sample lists tens of thousands of clones; roughly 90% were seen once. The genes are TRBV5-4 and TRBJ2-4; TRBD1 matches 8 bases. The sequence derives from a man in his sixties with active or convalescent COVID-19. The sample comprised peripheral blood. For the CDR3, the DNA is TGTGCCAGCAGTTCGCAGGGGGCCGGGATTTCTAACGTTCAGTACTTC. Translation gives CASSSQGAGISNVQYF.